Following are 19 T cell receptor beta chains from one sample sequenced in a study of cytomegalovirus exposure and HLA in healthy donors. PCR primers comprised 60 Vbeta and 13 Jbeta primers. Profiling relied on immunoSEQ multiplex PCR, and the TCRdb table lists in-frame clones only, not all of them. This sample lists over 100,000 clones; its ten largest clones have approximately 1.6%. Sequencing input: PBMCs. These receptors originate from a man aged 18 to 29 in good health and CMV-seronegative.

The chain couples TRBV19 to TRBJ1-1, with D unclear. Germline V gene sequence: CDR1 LNHDA, CDR2 SQIVND (reference sequence). V was cut by 3 bases and J by 1 base, with 9 bases left in between. The CDR3 sequence is 14 residues long. The CDR3 DNA reads as TGTGCCAGTAGTATCCCAGGCACGAACACTGAAGCTTTCTTT. It specifies CASSIPGTNTEAFF.

With respect to this clone: The same CDR3 arises from other DNA sequences in this sample as well. The genes are TRBV19 and TRBJ2-1; possibly TRBD2 for D (6 bases). Germline CDR1 and CDR2: LNHDA and SQIVND (reference sequence). Trimming stripped 6 bases from V and 3 bases from J, with 15 bases between. This CDR3 is 15 amino acids long. The CDR3 nucleotides read TGTGCCAGTAGAATTGGGGGGAACAGCTACAATGAGCAGTTCTTC. Encoded protein: CASRIGGNSYNEQFF.

The genes are TRBV2 and TRBJ2-7; TRBD1 agrees at 9 bases. The J segment lost 6 bases and the V segment lost 10 bases, leaving 10 bases of the junction unmatched. CDR1 is SNHLY and CDR2 is FYNNEI in the germline V gene. The CDR3 runs 13 residues. CDR3 sequence (DNA): TGTGCCACAGTAGGACAGGGGAAGGGCGAGCAGTACTTC. It is translated as CATVGQGKGEQYF.

The rearrangement joins TRBV6-7 to TRBJ1-2; TRBD1 is a possible D gene (6 bases). TRBV6-7 is labeled an ORF, and its function is uncertain. Deletions cut 5 bases from V and 2 bases from J, with 24 bases between. The CDR3 contains 18 residues. In DNA form, the CDR3 reads TGTGCCAGCAGTCGCACCGAAAGGGACACCATCGTGAACTATGGCTACACCTTC. Amino acids: CASSRTERDTIVNYGYTF.

The chain recombines TRBV7-2 with TRBJ1-5, with 8 bases matching TRBD1. J lost 6 bases, V lost 2 bases, and 3 bases had no gene match. This CDR3 region has 14 residues. The V gene's germline CDR1 is SGHTA and CDR2 FQGNSA. The CDR3 sequence is CASSLLQGGQPQHF. CDR3 nucleotide sequence: TGTGCCAGCAGCTTATTACAGGGGGGTCAGCCCCAGCATTTT.

V and J are TRBV27 and TRBJ2-7; TRBD1 aligns across 7 bases. The CDR3 covers 15 residues. The V and J ends lost 1 base and 2 bases, in that order; junction bases with no gene match: 5. Germline values: CDR1 MNHEY, CDR2 SMNVEV (reference sequence). The CDR3 coding sequence is TGTGCCAGCAGTTTATTAAGTCAGGGGGCCTACGAGCAGTACTTC. Its protein product is CASSLLSQGAYEQYF.

The chain combines TRBV28 with TRBJ1-6, with unresolved D. Germline-derived CDR1 and CDR2 are MDHEN and SYDVKM. Trimming stripped 1 base from V and 4 bases from J, with 2 bases between. This CDR3 region has 13 residues. The CDR3 spells CASSLSYNSPLHF. CDR3 DNA sequence: TGTGCCAGCAGTTTATCGTATAATTCACCCCTCCACTTT.

The V call is TRBV7-2, the J call TRBJ2-5; 12 bases agree with TRBD2. The CDR3 spans 14 residues. Trimming at V came to 5 bases and at J to 5 bases, leaving 3 bases not matched to a gene. Germline CDR1 SGHTA, CDR2 FQGNSA. The CDR3 DNA reads TGTGCCAGCAGCCCTAGCGGGAGGGTGGAGACCCAGTACTTC. Translating gives CASSPSGRVETQYF.

V is TRBV30 and J is TRBJ1-4, with 7 bases fitting TRBD1. CDR3 size: 13 residues. The germline V gene has CDR1 GTSNPN and CDR2 SVGIG (reference sequence). J gave up 6 bases and V 6 bases, and 7 bases lay outside the gene matches. DNA for the CDR3: TGTGCCTGCGACAGGGTGGAGGATGAAAAACTGTTTTTT. Amino acids: CACDRVEDEKLFF.

The chain has TRBV7-9 and TRBJ2-1; 7 bases are a match to TRBD1. The CDR3 loop spans 13 amino acids. The germline gives CDR1 SEHNR, CDR2 FQNEAQ (reference sequence). V gave up 5 bases and J gave up 7 bases; unmatched junction bases: 5. In DNA form, the CDR3 reads TGTGCCAGCAGCCCTGGGACAGCTAATGAGCAGTTCTTC. Protein product: CASSPGTANEQFF. Full variable domain (rest looked up from reference TRBV7-9 and TRBJ2-1): DTGVSQNPRHKITKRGQNVTFRCDPISEHNRLYWYRQTLGQGPEFLTYFQNEAQLEKSRLLSDRFSAERPKGSFSTLEIQRTEQGDSAMYLCASSPGTANEQFFGPGTRLTVL.

The chain joins TRBV6-6 to TRBJ2-2, with 11 bases aligning to TRBD2. The V segment lost 6 bases and the J segment 7 bases; nucleotides outside the gene matches: 10. The CDR3 is 16 amino acids. CDR1 MNHNY and CDR2 SVGAGI come from the germline V gene (reference sequence). CDR3 sequence (DNA): TGTGCCAGCAGGCTACTAGCGGGAGCGGGTATCGGGGAGCTGTTTTTT. Its protein product is CASRLLAGAGIGELFF.

This chain connects TRBV30 to TRBJ2-7, with a weak D call TRBD1 (5 bases). This CDR3 contains 12 residues. The V gene's germline CDR1 is GTSNPN and CDR2 SVGIG (reference sequence). V lost 8 bases, J lost 5 bases, and 16 bases lay in between. CDR3 amino acids: CAGDSAGDEQYF. The CDR3, as DNA: TGTGCCGGAGACAGTGCTGGTGACGAGCAGTACTTC. Looking up the rest from reference TRBV30 and TRBJ2-7 gives the full variable domain: SQTIHQWPATLVQPVGSPLSLECTVEGTSNPNLYWYRQAAGRGLQLLFYSVGIGQISSEVPQNLSASRPQDRQFILSSKKLLLSDSGFYLCAGDSAGDEQYFGPGTRLTVT.

V is TRBV19 and J is TRBJ1-4; the D gene is possibly TRBD1 (6 bases). The CDR3 runs to 17 residues. Trimming took off 5 bases at V and 7 bases at J, with 23 bases between the two ends. CDR1 LNHDA and CDR2 SQIVND come from the germline V gene (reference sequence). For the CDR3, the DNA is TGTGCCAGTAGTCTTCAAGTTGGGGGCAGGGCCGGTGAAAAACTGTTTTTT. Translated: CASSLQVGGRAGEKLFF.

The chain links TRBV7-9 to TRBJ2-4; 7 nucleotides match TRBD1. In germline, CDR1 is SEHNR, CDR2 FQNEAQ (reference sequence). This CDR3 spans 16 amino acids. V lost 5 bases, J lost 0 bases, and 7 bases stayed unmatched. DNA for the CDR3: TGTGCCAGCAGCGGCGGACAGGCCCTAGCCAAAAACATTCAGTACTTC. Translated, it gives CASSGGQALAKNIQYF.

CDR3 amino acids: CASRAPGHTEAFF. The DNA for the CDR3 is TGTGCCAGCAGGGCCCCAGGGCACACTGAAGCTTTCTTT. The chain is built from TRBV28 and TRBJ1-1; D is possibly TRBD1 (5 bases). The CDR3 has 13 amino acids. Germline V CDR1 and CDR2: MDHEN, SYDVKM. V lost 6 bases, J lost 3 bases, and 11 bases lay in between.

This chain uses TRBV27 with TRBJ1-1, with 8 nucleotides matching TRBD1. This CDR3 has 18 residues. The germline gives CDR1 MNHEY, CDR2 SMNVEV (reference sequence). V shed 1 base and J 1 base; nucleotides not matched to a gene: 11. CDR3 sequence: CASSLFSGGIGRNTEAFF. CDR3 in DNA: TGTGCCAGCAGTTTATTCTCAGGGGGCATCGGGAGGAACACTGAAGCTTTCTTT.

This rearrangement joins TRBV18 to TRBJ2-3; D call uncertain. CDR3 length: 11 amino acids. V was cut by 8 bases and J by 5 bases, with 8 bases left in between. The germline V gene has CDR1 KGHSH and CDR2 LQKENI. The CDR3 sequence is CASARQDTQYF. The CDR3 coding sequence is TGTGCCAGCGCACGACAAGATACGCAGTATTTT.

This rearrangement joins TRBV4-3 to TRBJ1-2; D unclear. V lost 0 bases to trimming and J lost 7 bases, with 12 bases between them. The CDR3 consists of 14 residues. The germline CDR1 and CDR2 sequences are LGHNA and YSLEER. CDR3: CASSQERRIGGYTF. DNA for the CDR3: TGCGCCAGCAGCCAAGAACGGAGGATTGGTGGCTACACCTTC.

The chain employs TRBV5-1 and TRBJ2-3; D is unresolved. CDR1 is SGHRS and CDR2 is YFSETQ in the germline V gene. Trimming pared 4 bases from V and 1 base from J, leaving 7 bases between. This CDR3 has 13 amino acids. The CDR3 loop reads CASSLGGTDTQYF. CDR3 bases: TGCGCCAGCAGCCTCGGAGGCACAGATACGCAGTATTTT.